The present T cell receptor beta chain was sequenced within a study of blood T cell repertoires in COVID-19. This clone was recorded only once. There are 11 residues in the CDR3. CDR1 and CDR2 (germline): SQVTM, ANQGSEA. V lost 4 bases and J 1 base, leaving 5 bases between the germline ends. Generated by immunoSEQ multiplex PCR, the TCRdb table keeps only in-frame clones and is missing some. This repertoire shows approximately 200,000 clones, 75% to 90% found once; its top ten account for about 4.7%. The rearrangement joins TRBV29-1 to TRBJ2-7; tentatively, D is TRBD1 (5 bases). Input material: PBMCs or T cells enriched from blood (not recorded which). The clonotype was recovered from a young woman who had been exposed to COVID-19. The CDR3 bases are TGCAGCGTTGGGACATCCTACGAGCAGTACTTC. It translates to CSVGTSYEQYF.